Following are 4 T cell receptor beta chains from one sample sequenced in a study of T cell changes during pregnancy in multiple sclerosis. Produced via immunoSEQ multiplex PCR; TCRdb's table is partial and in-frame only. Among 25,000 or so clones listed, approximately 86% were seen once. The sequencing used CD4+ T cells from peripheral blood mononuclear cells, collected in the first trimester of pregnancy. Receptors were obtained from a female donor in good health, enrolled as a control in a pregnancy study.

The rearrangement uses TRBV5-1 and TRBJ2-5; tentative D call: TRBD1 (6 bases). V lost 1 base and J 5 bases, leaving 12 bases between the germline ends. Germline V CDR1 and CDR2: SGHRS, YFSETQ. This CDR3 is 14 amino acids long. The CDR3 sequence is CASSLTGPRETQYF. The CDR3 region has the DNA TGCGCCAGCAGCTTGACAGGGCCGAGGGAGACCCAGTACTTC.

V and J are TRBV7-2 and TRBJ2-7, with 10 bases fitting TRBD2. V dropped 4 bases and J dropped 4; count of bases not matched to a gene: 1. The CDR3 contains 13 residues. The germline gives CDR1 SGHTA, CDR2 FQGNSA. This CDR3 reads CASSSSGGYEQYF. CDR3 sequence (DNA): TGTGCCAGCAGCTCTAGCGGGGGTTACGAGCAGTACTTC.

The chain combines TRBV6-1 with TRBJ1-5; D is unclear. Trimming took 10 bases from V and 8 from J, leaving 18 bases between them. CDR3 length: 13 residues. Germline CDR1 MNHNS, CDR2 SASEGT. CDR3 loop: CATMGGPAKPQHF. The CDR3 DNA reads TGTGCCACCATGGGTGGGCCAGCAAAGCCCCAGCATTTT.

The chain carries TRBV15 and TRBJ2-5; 7 bases agree with TRBD1. CDR1 and CDR2 from the germline V gene are LNHNV and YYDKDF (reference sequence). Trimming cost V 1 base and J 1 base; bases outside gene matches: 3. The CDR3 contains 15 residues. The CDR3 sequence is CATSRVRDSQETQYF. CDR3 DNA: TGTGCCACCAGCAGAGTCCGGGACAGCCAAGAGACCCAGTACTTC.